This entry concerns a single TCR beta chain. Its antigen target is currently unknown. No much larger clone is present one base from it, and per-base qualities are unavailable. The data stem from a study of OX40 agonist ivuxolimab in advanced cancers. General notes on the study: Ivuxolimab was a fully human IgG2 agonistic monoclonal antibody targeting the costimulatory receptor OX40 (CD134). Intravenous ivuxolimab was administered to patients every 2 weeks at six dose levels: 0.01, 0.1, 0.3, 1.5, 3 and 10 mg/kg. Partial responses were achieved by three dose-escalation patients, of whom one had hepatocellular carcinoma and two had cutaneous melanoma. In the dose-escalation cohort, around 80% of patients were male, and the mean age was roughly 60 years with a range of about 20 to 79. Peripheral TCRbeta sequencing aimed to test whether ivuxolimab altered TCR sequence diversity and caused clonal T-cell expansion. Among the roughly 54 dose-escalation patients, approximately 20 had hepatocellular carcinoma, some 15 melanoma, 9 renal cell carcinoma and 9 head and neck cancer. The monotherapy dose-escalation portion (N of about 50 patients) of the phase I ivuxolimab trial is reported in the paper. Prior anti-PD-1, anti-PD-L1 or anti-CTLA-4 therapy was permitted, and checkpoint inhibitors had been received by about two fifths of dose-escalation patients.

From the cysteine through the phenylalanine, the CDR3 covers 13 amino acids. Only the CDR3 part of the read is kept: 39 bases, read in frame from the first base. V drops 2 bases and J drops 8 bases, leaving 10 bases in between. In the germline V gene, CDR1 corresponds to MDHEN and CDR2 to SYDVKM. The paper's findings and limits, for the study overall: Low levels of normalized T-cell clonal expansion were also seen in some patients who did not respond. In partial responders in the 0.1-3.0 mg/kg groups, normalized peripheral clonal expansion was found to be among the lowest, especially among CD8+ T cells. At doses from 0.1 to 3.0 mg/kg, clonal expansion was seen in both CD4+ and CD8+ blood T cells between baseline and week 6. After ivuxolimab, CD8+ T cells had more expanded clones than CD4+ T cells on average. The antigen specificity of the clonally expanded peripheral T cells was not determined.

For sequencing of the TCRbeta CDR3 region, genomic DNA was extracted from the sorted cells. The immunoSEQ Assay was used for sequencing of TCRbeta CDR3 regions. Drawn from immuneACCESS, this table holds only the in-frame rearrangements with V and J called that TCRdb kept. Clones are partly lost; checked studies trace under half to an unresolved V gene and leave the rest unexplained. In this sample the table shows 100,000 to 150,000 clones, 85% to 95% of which occur a single time. The top ten hold 0.8% to 1% of the sample. Patients with autoimmune disease history or receiving systemic immunosuppression were excluded from the trial. Peripheral blood for TCR sequencing was collected from all dose cohorts at baseline, on cycle 4 day 1, and on cycle 7 day 1. Samples came from an open-label, multicenter, first-in-human phase I dose-escalation trial of ivuxolimab. Adults with locally advanced or metastatic melanoma, renal cell, hepatocellular, or head and neck squamous cell carcinoma were enrolled in the trial. CD4+ and CD8+ T cells were sorted separately from peripheral blood before TCR sequencing.

The starting material was CD4+ or CD8+ T cells sorted from blood, obtained in a trial of the OX40 agonist ivuxolimab. This clonotype was sampled from an adult with an advanced solid tumor such as melanoma, head and neck, liver or kidney cancer. The chain links TRBV28 with TRBJ2-1; the D gene cannot be named for sure. At the DNA level, the sequence is TGTGCCAGCAGTTTAAGCCGTAGCCATGAGCAGTTCTTC. Its product reads: CASSLSRSHEQFF.